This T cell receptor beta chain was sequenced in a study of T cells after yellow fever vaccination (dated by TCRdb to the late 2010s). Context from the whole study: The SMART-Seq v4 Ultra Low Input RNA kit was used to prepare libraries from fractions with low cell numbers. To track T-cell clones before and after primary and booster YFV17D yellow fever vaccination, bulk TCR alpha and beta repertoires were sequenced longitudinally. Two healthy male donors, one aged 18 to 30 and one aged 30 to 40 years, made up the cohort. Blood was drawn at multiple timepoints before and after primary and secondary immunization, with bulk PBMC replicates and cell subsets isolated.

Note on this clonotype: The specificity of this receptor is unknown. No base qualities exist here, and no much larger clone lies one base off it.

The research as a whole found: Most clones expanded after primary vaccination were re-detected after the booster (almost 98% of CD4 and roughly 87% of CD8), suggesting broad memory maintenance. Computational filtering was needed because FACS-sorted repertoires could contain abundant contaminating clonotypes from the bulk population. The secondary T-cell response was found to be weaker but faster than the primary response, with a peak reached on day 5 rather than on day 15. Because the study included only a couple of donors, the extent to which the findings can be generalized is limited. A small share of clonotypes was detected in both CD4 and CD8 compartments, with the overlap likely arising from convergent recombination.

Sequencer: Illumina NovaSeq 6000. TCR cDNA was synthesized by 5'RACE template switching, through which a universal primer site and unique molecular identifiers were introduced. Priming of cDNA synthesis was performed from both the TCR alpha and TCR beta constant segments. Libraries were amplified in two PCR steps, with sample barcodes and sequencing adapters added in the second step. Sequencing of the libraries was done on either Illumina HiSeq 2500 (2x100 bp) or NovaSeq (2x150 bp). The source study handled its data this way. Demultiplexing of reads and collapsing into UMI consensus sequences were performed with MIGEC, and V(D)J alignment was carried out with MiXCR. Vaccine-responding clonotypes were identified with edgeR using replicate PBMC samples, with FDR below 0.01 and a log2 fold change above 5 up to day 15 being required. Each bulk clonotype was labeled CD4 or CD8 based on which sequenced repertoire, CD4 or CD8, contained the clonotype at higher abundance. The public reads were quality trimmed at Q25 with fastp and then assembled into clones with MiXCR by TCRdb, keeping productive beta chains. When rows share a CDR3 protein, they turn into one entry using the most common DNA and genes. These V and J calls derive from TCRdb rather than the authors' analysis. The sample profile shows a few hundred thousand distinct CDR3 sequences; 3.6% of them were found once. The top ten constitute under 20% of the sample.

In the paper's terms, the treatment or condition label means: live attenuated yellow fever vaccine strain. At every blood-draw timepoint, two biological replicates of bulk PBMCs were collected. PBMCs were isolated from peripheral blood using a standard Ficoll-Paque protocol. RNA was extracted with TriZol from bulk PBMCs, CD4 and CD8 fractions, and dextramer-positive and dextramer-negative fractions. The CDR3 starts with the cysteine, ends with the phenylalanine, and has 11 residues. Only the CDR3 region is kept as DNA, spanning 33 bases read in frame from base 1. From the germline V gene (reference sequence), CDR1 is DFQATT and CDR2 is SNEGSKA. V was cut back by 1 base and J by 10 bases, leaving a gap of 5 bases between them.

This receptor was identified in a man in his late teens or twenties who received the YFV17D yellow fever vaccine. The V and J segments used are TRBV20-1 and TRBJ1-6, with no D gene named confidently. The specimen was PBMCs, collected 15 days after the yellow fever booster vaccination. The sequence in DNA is TGCAGTGCTAGAGGTGGCTCACCCCTCCACTTT. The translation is CSARGGSPLHF.